A selection of T cell receptor beta chains follows, all from one sample in a study of PD-1 blockade in classical Hodgkin lymphoma. Assay: immunoSEQ multiplex PCR; the TCRdb copy retains only in-frame clones and omits some. The sample shows about 85,000 clones, nearly 95% of them seen only once. This sample comprised peripheral blood mononuclear cells (PBMCs), obtained before the second cycle of nivolumab. The source of these receptors is a human donor with classical Hodgkin lymphoma. Each CDR3 is given with its conserved first and last residue. A D gene is named only where the DNA matches it firmly. Part of the rows lack a size; the others show once, few, many or a class for expanded clones.

V gene	D gene	J gene	clone size	CDR3 DNA	CDR3 protein
TRBV12-5	TRBD1	TRBJ2-6	once	TGTGCTAGTGGTTCGAATCCCGGGACAGGGGTTCGCTCTGGGGCCAACGTCCTGACTTTC	CASGSNPGTGVRSGANVLTF
TRBV19	NA	TRBJ2-7	NA	TGTGCCAGTAGTATCGAGGCCAACGAGCAGTACTTC	CASSIEANEQYF
TRBV27	TRBD2	TRBJ2-5	NA	TGTGCCAGCAGTCGGACTAGCCAAGAGACCCAGTACTTC	CASSRTSQETQYF
TRBV7-9	NA	TRBJ2-7	NA	TGTGCCAGCAGCCAAGGGTCTCAGGGCAGGGTAGCCGAGCAGTACTTC	CASSQGSQGRVAEQYF
TRBV20-1	NA	TRBJ1-2	NA	TGCAGTGCTAGAGGACCCTATGGCTACACCTTC	CSARGPYGYTF
TRBV9	TRBD2	TRBJ2-3	NA	TGTGCCAGCAGCGTAGCTGGAAGGACTAGCGGGATCGCAGATACGCAGTATTTT	CASSVAGRTSGIADTQYF
TRBV6-6	NA	TRBJ1-5	NA	TGTGCCAGCAGGCCCTTAACCGGTGAAAACAATCAGCCCCAGCATTTT	CASRPLTGENNQPQHF
TRBV30	NA	TRBJ1-5	NA	TGTGCCTGGAGTGGTCAGGGTGGACAGCCCCAGCATTTT	CAWSGQGGQPQHF
TRBV7-2	NA	TRBJ2-5	once	TGTGCCAGCAGCTTAGAGGTGTTCCAAGAGACCCAGTACTTC	CASSLEVFQETQYF
TRBV6-5	TRBD1	TRBJ2-2	NA	TGTGCCAGCAGTTGGACAGGGAACACCGGGGAGCTGTTTTTT	CASSWTGNTGELFF
TRBV19	NA	TRBJ2-4	NA	TGTGCCAGTAGCTTACCCCGAGCCAAAAACATTCAGTACTTC	CASSLPRAKNIQYF
TRBV28	NA	TRBJ2-7	NA	TGTGCCAGCAGTTCCCCGGGGCCGAGCTCCTACGAGCAGTACTTC	CASSSPGPSSYEQYF
TRBV6-5	NA	TRBJ2-7	NA	TGTGCCAGCAGGAGACAGGCCTCCTACGAGCAGTACTTC	CASRRQASYEQYF
TRBV11-2	NA	TRBJ1-2	NA	TGTGCCAGCAGCTTCGGCCACTATGGCTACACCTTC	CASSFGHYGYTF
TRBV12-5	NA	TRBJ2-3	NA	TGTGCTAGTGGTCGCGACAGGTCCAAAAATACGCAGTATTTT	CASGRDRSKNTQYF
TRBV2	NA	TRBJ1-5	NA	TGTGCCAGCACCAACGAAAATCAGCCCCAGCATTTT	CASTNENQPQHF
TRBV25-1	NA	TRBJ2-3	NA	TGTGCCAGCAGTGAAATGCGGGTCTCAGATACGCAGTATTTT	CASSEMRVSDTQYF
TRBV29-1	NA	TRBJ2-7	NA	TGCAGCGTTGAAGTTCGGGCCAACGAGCAGTACTTC	CSVEVRANEQYF
TRBV16	NA	TRBJ1-2	NA	TGTGCCAGCAGCCAAGAGGCTACTAACTATGGCTACACCTTC	CASSQEATNYGYTF
TRBV15	NA	TRBJ2-2	NA	TGTGCCACCAGCATTCTTACGGGAAGCGGTTACACCGGGGAGCTGTTTTTT	CATSILTGSGYTGELFF
TRBV28	NA	TRBJ1-1	NA	TGTGCCAGCAGTTTAGGGGTCGCTGAAGCTTTCTTT	CASSLGVAEAFF
TRBV6-1	NA	TRBJ1-2	NA	TGTGCCAGCAGTGAAAAGGGAGGCTACACCTTC	CASSEKGGYTF
TRBV5-1	NA	TRBJ2-7	NA	TGCGCCAGCAGTCGGGGGAGCTCCTACGAGCAGTACTTC	CASSRGSSYEQYF
TRBV18	NA	TRBJ2-5	NA	TGTGCCAGCTCACCGCCGAGGGGGGAGACCCAGTACTTC	CASSPPRGETQYF
TRBV6-4	NA	TRBJ2-7	NA	TGTGCCGGACAGATAAGCCTCCAGCAGTGCTTTGGTGTGGGGGCTTACGAGCAGTACTTC	CAGQISLQQCFGVGAYEQYF
TRBV27	NA	TRBJ2-3	NA	TGTGCCAGCAGTATAAGCCCCCCTAGAGGAGATACGCAGTATTTT	CASSISPPRGDTQYF
TRBV21-1	NA	TRBJ1-3	NA	TGTGCGTCGTGGACAGGCGTCTCTGGAAACACCATATATTTT	CASWTGVSGNTIYF
TRBV25-1	TRBD2	TRBJ2-1	NA	TGTGCCAGCAGTGGGGGGACTAGCTCCTACAATGAGCAGTTCTTC	CASSGGTSSYNEQFF
TRBV7-2	NA	TRBJ2-7	NA	TGTGCCAGCAGCTTACGGGGGACCTACGAGCAGTACTTC	CASSLRGTYEQYF
TRBV5-1	TRBD1	TRBJ1-5	once	TGCGCCAGCAGCCTAGGGGGACAGCCTAATCAGCCCCAGCATTTT	CASSLGGQPNQPQHF
TRBV15	TRBD1	TRBJ1-2	once	TGTGCCACCAGCACTACAGGGGGCAAGGGGCTCGGTAATGGCTACACCTTC	CATSTTGGKGLGNGYTF
TRBV10-3	NA	TRBJ1-2	NA	TGTGCCATCAGTGAGCAGGGTTACTATGGCTACACCTTC	CAISEQGYYGYTF
TRBV19	NA	TRBJ2-1	NA	TGTGCCAGTAATAATAGGTATGAGCAGTTCTTC	CASNNRYEQFF
TRBV27	TRBD1	TRBJ1-1	NA	TGTGCCAGCAGCCGGGCGGGGACAGGGGGAAGTACTGAAGCTTTCTTT	CASSRAGTGGSTEAFF
TRBV30	TRBD1	TRBJ2-3	NA	TGTGCCTGGAACAGGGGATACACAGATACGCAGTATTTT	CAWNRGYTDTQYF
TRBV6-4	NA	TRBJ2-2	NA	TGTGCCAGCAGTCCGGGGTGGAGGGTCAACACCGGGGAGCTGTTTTTT	CASSPGWRVNTGELFF
TRBV28	NA	TRBJ1-3	NA	TGTGCCAGCAGGTTACATGGCCCTGGAAACACCATATATTTT	CASRLHGPGNTIYF
TRBV19	NA	TRBJ2-3	once	TGTGCCAGTAGTTTTACAGGGACAGATACGCAGTATTTT	CASSFTGTDTQYF
TRBV29-1	TRBD2	TRBJ2-1	NA	TGCAGCGCGGGACTAGCGGGACTCCCGAGGAATGAGCAGTTCTTC	CSAGLAGLPRNEQFF
TRBV10-3	TRBD2	TRBJ2-1	once	TGTGCCATCGCCCTTAGCGGGTTAGCCTACAATGAGCAGTTCTTC	CAIALSGLAYNEQFF
TRBV9	NA	TRBJ2-7	NA	TGTGCCAGCAGCGTAGGCGGGACGCAGGGGAGCTCCTACGAGCAGTACTTC	CASSVGGTQGSSYEQYF
TRBV2	NA	TRBJ2-3	NA	TGTGCCAGCATCCCCCGGTCCCAACCCCGCACAGATACGCAGTATTTT	CASIPRSQPRTDTQYF
TRBV5-6	NA	TRBJ1-5	NA	TGTGCCAGCAGCACCGGGACTCTCAATCAGCCCCAGCATTTT	CASSTGTLNQPQHF
TRBV10-2	NA	TRBJ2-3	NA	TGCGCCAGCGGCGGGACTGCCACAGATACGCAGTATTTT	CASGGTATDTQYF
TRBV4-1	TRBD2	TRBJ2-7	NA	TGCGCCAGCAGCCCATCCCTAGCGGGATCCTACGAGCAGTACTTC	CASSPSLAGSYEQYF
TRBV28	NA	TRBJ1-2	NA	TGTGCCAGCAGTTACGAGGGGACTAGGGGCTACACCTTC	CASSYEGTRGYTF
TRBV10-3	NA	TRBJ2-3	once	TGTGCCATCAGTGAGTCGATGGTTTCCGGGGAAAGCACAGATACGCAGTATTTT	CAISESMVSGESTDTQYF
TRBV5-1	NA	TRBJ2-1	NA	TGCGCCAGCAGCTTGATTCAATTAACTTTAGATAAGCAGTTCTTC	CASSLIQLTLDKQFF
TRBV9	NA	TRBJ2-7	NA	TGTGCCAGCAGGATTGGCGAGCAGTACTTC	CASRIGEQYF
TRBV28	TRBD1	TRBJ1-2	NA	TGTGCCAGCAATACAGGGGGGAACTATGGCTACACCTTC	CASNTGGNYGYTF
TRBV28	NA	TRBJ2-4	once	TGTGCCAGCAGTTTATCCACGGGACGAGGAAACATTCAGTACTTC	CASSLSTGRGNIQYF
TRBV29-1	NA	TRBJ1-5	NA	TGCAGCGCTCGGTGGGGCTCTCAGCCCCAGCATTTT	CSARWGSQPQHF
TRBV5-6	TRBD1	TRBJ1-3	NA	TGTGCCAGCAGCCCCGAGAAGGACAGGAGACCGAGCTCTGGAAACACCATATATTTT	CASSPEKDRRPSSGNTIYF